Listed below are T cell receptor beta chains from one sample, sequenced in a study of glioma-infiltrating T cells after dendritic cell vaccination. Sequencing was performed with immunoSEQ multiplex PCR; in TCRdb, only in-frame clones are kept and a portion is missing. The sample has some 110,000 clones, 85% to 90% seen once. This material consisted of blood, taken after dendritic cell vaccination. The receptors derive from a human donor with glioblastoma. CDR3s include the opening cysteine and the closing phenylalanine or tryptophan. Each record gives: V gene, clone size, D gene, J gene, CDR3 DNA, CDR3 protein. The D gene is left open where the match is weak. Some rows have no size entry. The others give once, few or many, or a class for an expanded clone.

>TRBV19|.|TRBD2|TRBJ2-7
TGTGCCAGTAGAGGACTAGCGGGAGGCGAGCAGTACTTC
CASRGLAGGEQYF
>TRBV10-3|.|.|TRBJ2-5
TGTGCCATCAGTGAACGACAGGCGTACCAAGAGACCCAGTACTTC
CAISERQAYQETQYF
>TRBV9|.|TRBD2|TRBJ2-3
TGTGCCAGCAGCGTCGGGACTAGCGGAGGGAGGGATACGCAGTATTTT
CASSVGTSGGRDTQYF
>TRBV2|.|.|TRBJ2-7
TGTGCCAGCAGCCCATCCTCCTACGAGCAGTACTTC
CASSPSSYEQYF
>TRBV7-8|.|.|TRBJ2-7
TGTGCCAGCAGCGCCCAAATGGCCGAGCAGTACTTC
CASSAQMAEQYF
>TRBV10-3|.|TRBD1|TRBJ2-2
TGTGCCATCAGTGCCCGGACAGGGGCCACCACCGGGGAGCTGTTTTTT
CAISARTGATTGELFF
>TRBV27|.|.|TRBJ1-1
TGTGCCAGCAGTTCCCCGGGAGGGGACGTACATGAAGCTTTCTTT
CASSSPGGDVHEAFF
>TRBV15|.|.|TRBJ2-3
TGTGCCACCAGCAGAGGCCAGGGAGGTACGCAGTATTTT
CATSRGQGGTQYF
>TRBV5-1|.|.|TRBJ1-1
TGCGCCAGCAGCTCCCTTGGGCGTACAGATGACGCTTTCTTT
CASSSLGRTDDAFF
>TRBV5-1|.|TRBD2|TRBJ2-1
TGCGCCAGCAGCTTGGGGGTAGCGGGGGATGAGCAGTTCTTC
CASSLGVAGDEQFF
>TRBV5-1|.|TRBD1|TRBJ1-1
TGCGCCAGCAGCACGACAGGGGGTAGTCCTGAAGCTTTCTTT
CASSTTGGSPEAFF
>TRBV5-1|once|.|TRBJ2-5
TGCGCCAGCAGCCCAGGGGATTCAGAGACCCAGTACTTC
CASSPGDSETQYF
>TRBV29-1|.|.|TRBJ1-2
TGCAGCGTTGAATTAGTAAAAGGGGGCTATGGCTACACCTTC
CSVELVKGGYGYTF
>TRBV10-2|once|.|TRBJ2-5
TGCGCCAGCAGTGAGGATTCCACAATAGAGACCCAGTACTTC
CASSEDSTIETQYF
>TRBV10-3|once|TRBD2|TRBJ2-3
TGTGCCATCAGTGAGGCAAGCCAACTAGCGGCCCGCACAGATACGCAGTATTTT
CAISEASQLAARTDTQYF
>TRBV19|.|TRBD2|TRBJ2-3
TGTGCCAGTAGTATAGGGATAGCGGGAGGCCAAGATACGCAGTATTTT
CASSIGIAGGQDTQYF
>TRBV7-9|.|.|TRBJ2-3
TGTGCCAGCAGCTTAGGGGACTTCACAGATACGCAGTATTTT
CASSLGDFTDTQYF
>TRBV25-1|once|.|TRBJ2-6
TGTGCCAGCAGCGTAACAGGGTTAATATCTGGGGCCAACGTCCTGACTTTC
CASSVTGLISGANVLTF
>TRBV12-5|.|.|TRBJ2-6
TGTGCTAGTGGACTGTCTGGGGCCAACGTCCTGACTTTC
CASGLSGANVLTF
>TRBV30|.|.|TRBJ2-4
TGTGCCTGGAGTGTACCAGGGTCGGTGAACATTCAGTACTTC
CAWSVPGSVNIQYF
>TRBV15|once|TRBD2|TRBJ2-1
TGTGCCACCAGCAGAGAACGACTAGCGGGGCCTTACAATGAGCAGTTCTTC
CATSRERLAGPYNEQFF
>TRBV15|.|.|TRBJ1-6
TGTGCCACCAGCAGAGATGTCTCCCCCCTCCACTTT
CATSRDVSPLHF
>TRBV9|.|TRBD2|TRBJ2-5
TGTGCCAGCAGCCCTCCTACGGGGAGCGGGAGGGGAGAGACCCAGTACTTC
CASSPPTGSGRGETQYF
>TRBV5-1|once|.|TRBJ2-3
TGCGCCAGCAGCTTGGAAACAGCCAGGGGAGATACGCAGTATTTT
CASSLETARGDTQYF
>TRBV7-9|.|TRBD1|TRBJ2-1
TGTGCCAGCAGCGCTACAGGGGGCGACCTTAAACGATACAATGAGCAGTTCTTC
CASSATGGDLKRYNEQFF
>TRBV6-4|.|TRBD1|TRBJ2-7
TGTGCCAGCAGTACCCGGACAGGAATATACGAGCAGTACTTC
CASSTRTGIYEQYF
>TRBV5-1|.|.|TRBJ2-7
TGCGCCAGCAGCCTAAGGACGTCAGGGTCGAACGAGCAGTACTTC
CASSLRTSGSNEQYF